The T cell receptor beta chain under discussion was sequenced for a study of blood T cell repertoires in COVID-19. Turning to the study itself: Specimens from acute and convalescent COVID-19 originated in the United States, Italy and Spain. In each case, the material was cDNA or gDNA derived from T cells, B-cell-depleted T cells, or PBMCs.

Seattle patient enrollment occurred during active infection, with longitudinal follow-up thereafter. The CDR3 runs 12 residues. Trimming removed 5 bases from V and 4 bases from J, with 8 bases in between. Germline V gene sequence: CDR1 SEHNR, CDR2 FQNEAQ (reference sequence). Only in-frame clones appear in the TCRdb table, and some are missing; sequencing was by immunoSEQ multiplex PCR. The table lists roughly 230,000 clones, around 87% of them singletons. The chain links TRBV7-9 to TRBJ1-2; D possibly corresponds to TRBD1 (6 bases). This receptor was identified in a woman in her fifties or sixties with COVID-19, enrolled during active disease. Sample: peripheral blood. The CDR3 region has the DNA TGTGCCAGCAGCAGGGGGAGCTATGGCTACACCTTC. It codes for CASSRGSYGYTF.